What follows describes a single T cell receptor (beta chain). Its antigen is as yet unknown. Primers included in the PCR were 60 Vbeta and 13 Jbeta primers. Generated by immunoSEQ multiplex PCR, the TCRdb table keeps only in-frame clones and is missing some. The table for this sample gives approximately 80,000 clones. The sample originates from a study of cytomegalovirus exposure and HLA in healthy donors. Study conclusions and caveats: Most TCRs appeared rarely, but some public TCRs recurred in many donors.

Germline V gene lookup returns CDR1 MGHDK and CDR2 SYGVNS. The CDR3 spans 17 residues. V was clipped by 3 bases and J by 4 bases; unmatched bases: 15. The source is a woman aged 25 to 39 in good health and CMV-seronegative. The rearrangement links TRBV25-1 to TRBJ2-7, with 7 positions matching TRBD2. What was sequenced was PBMCs. CDR3 amino acids: CASSDVGEGNIKYEQYF. As DNA, the CDR3 is TGTGCCAGCAGTGACGTGGGGGAGGGAAACATCAAGTACGAGCAGTACTTC.